One sample yielded the 32 T cell receptor beta chains listed below, sequenced in a study of shared clonotypes between healthy human individuals. Assay used: immunoSEQ multiplex PCR; TCRdb lists only in-frame clones, some missing. Of approximately 1.5 million clones in the sample, around 98% were seen once. Sequencing input: naive CD4+ T cells sorted from blood. The subset here: CD45RA+ positively selected. The receptors shown here come from a young man in good health.

This clone was seen once. J is TRBJ1-2 and V is TRBV10-3, with a tentative D call TRBD1 (5 bases). This CDR3 comprises 14 residues. In germline, CDR1 is ENHRY, CDR2 SYGVKD. V was pared by 6 bases and J by 4 bases, with 15 bases between. The CDR3 is CAIRGDGGRYGYTF. CDR3 nucleotide sequence: TGTGCCATCAGGGGGGACGGGGGACGCTATGGCTACACCTTC.

Here the CDR3 reads CASSLLAGGPTDTQYF. The CDR3 coding sequence is TGTGCCAGCTCACTCCTAGCGGGAGGGCCAACAGATACGCAGTATTTT. V usage is TRBV18 and J usage is TRBJ2-3, with 12 nucleotides matching TRBD2. From germline, CDR1 is KGHSH and CDR2 LQKENI. The CDR3 covers 16 residues. The ends lost 4 bases at V and 3 bases at J; junction bases unmatched: 5.

With respect to this clone: The sample has other DNA sequences that encode this CDR3 too. This chain uses TRBV18 with TRBJ2-5; 10 nucleotides agree with TRBD1. Per germline, CDR1 KGHSH and CDR2 LQKENI. The CDR3 is 15 residues long. The J segment lost 2 bases and the V segment lost 6 bases, leaving 6 bases of the junction unmatched. CDR3 in DNA: TGTGCCAGCTCCCCCGGGACAGGGGCTCAAGAGACCCAGTACTTC. It yields the protein CASSPGTGAQETQYF.

The DNA for the CDR3 is TGTGCCAGCAGGAGCTACCCACACTACGAGCAGTACTTC. Its translation: CASRSYPHYEQYF. The rearrangement links TRBV2 to TRBJ2-7, with D unclear. The V and J ends lost 6 bases and 3 bases respectively, with 12 bases between them. The CDR3 has 13 residues. In germline, CDR1 is SNHLY, CDR2 FYNNEI.

The V gene is TRBV9, the J gene TRBJ2-1; D is ambiguous. Trimming removed 4 bases at V and 4 bases at J, with 15 bases between. From germline, CDR1 is SGDLS and CDR2 YYNGEE. The length of the CDR3 is 15 residues. CDR3 in amino acids: CASSPQTVEYNEQFF. The CDR3 DNA reads TGTGCCAGCAGCCCACAAACTGTGGAATACAATGAGCAGTTCTTC.

This sequence joins TRBV9 and TRBJ2-7; possible D gene TRBD2, 6 bases. The V and J ends lost 4 bases and 2 bases respectively, with 19 bases between them. This CDR3 spans 16 amino acids. Germline lookup yields CDR1 SGDLS and CDR2 YYNGEE. DNA of the CDR3: TGTGCCAGCAGCAGGTCCCTGGGACTCCCTCCCTACGAGCAGTACTTC. Encoded protein: CASSRSLGLPPYEQYF.

The gene calls are TRBV29-1 and TRBJ1-3; TRBD1 matches 8 bases. Germline V lookup: CDR1 SQVTM, CDR2 ANQGSEA. Trimming removed 8 bases from V and 0 bases from J; junction bases left unmatched: 6. The CDR3 length is 14 residues. The chain's CDR3 is CSTSGTGSGNTIYF. As DNA, the CDR3 is TGCAGCACCTCCGGGACAGGCTCTGGAAACACCATATATTTT.

This clone was recorded only once. J is TRBJ1-2 and V is TRBV28, with no clear D. The germline V and J ends were trimmed by 6 bases and 4 bases, with 12 bases remaining between them. Germline loops: CDR1 MDHEN, CDR2 SYDVKM. The CDR3 has 13 amino acids. CDR3 bases: TGTGCCAGCAGCGAGCGTGGACCCTATGGCTACACCTTC. Its protein is CASSERGPYGYTF.

CDR3 residues: CASSLWGTSSAGELFF. CDR3 nucleotide sequence: TGTGCCAGCAGTTTATGGGGGACTAGCTCTGCCGGGGAGCTGTTTTTT. The chain recombines TRBV28 with TRBJ2-2, with 9 bases aligning to TRBD2. Germline CDR1 is MDHEN and CDR2 is SYDVKM. The CDR3 loop spans 16 amino acids. V shed 0 bases, J shed 6 bases, and the junction held 5 bases outside the gene matches.

The chain carries TRBV29-1 and TRBJ2-3, with D perhaps being TRBD1 or TRBD2 (6 bases each). Germline CDR1 is SQVTM and CDR2 is ANQGSEA. The CDR3 runs to 13 residues. The V end lost 6 bases, the J end lost 2 bases, and 12 bases lay between the germline ends. The CDR3 protein is CSVAGQLTDTQYF. Written as DNA, the CDR3 is TGCAGCGTGGCGGGACAACTCACAGATACGCAGTATTTT.

The chain is built from TRBV7-9 and TRBJ2-7, with D possibly TRBD1 on 7 matching bases. The V gene's germline CDR1 is SEHNR and CDR2 FQNEAQ (reference sequence). This CDR3 has 17 amino acids. Trimming cost V 2 bases and J 1 base, with 18 bases left between them. The CDR3 nucleotides read TGTGCCAGCAGCTTAACCCCAGGGGGGCTAATATCCTACGAGCAGTACTTC. Translated, it gives CASSLTPGGLISYEQYF.

The V and J genes are TRBV19 and TRBJ1-4, with D uncertain. Trimming took off 2 bases at V and 10 bases at J, with 20 bases between the two ends. The CDR3 extends over 16 amino acids. Germline CDR1 and CDR2: LNHDA and SQIVND (reference sequence). In nucleotides, the CDR3 is TGTGCCAGTAGTATACTGGGCGAGCTCGTACTCGGAAAACTGTTTTTT. Its protein is CASSILGELVLGKLFF.

This chain links TRBV11-3 with TRBJ2-1, with 10 bases identical to TRBD2. There are 16 residues in the CDR3. Germline values: CDR1 SGHNT, CDR2 YENEEA. V dropped 5 bases and J dropped 9; count of bases not matched to a gene: 13. CDR3 in DNA: TGTGCCAGCAGCGCTACTAGCGGGAACCTCCGGGGTGAGCAGTTCTTC. This codes for CASSATSGNLRGEQFF.

J is TRBJ2-2 and V is TRBV6-5; D gene unclear. Germline CDR1 MNHEY, CDR2 SVGAGI. The CDR3 contains 14 residues. V was trimmed by 5 bases and J by 5 bases, leaving 12 bases between them. DNA of the CDR3: TGTGCCAGCAGTAGGGCTTTATTAACCGGGGAGCTGTTTTTT. Translation gives CASSRALLTGELFF.

This chain uses TRBV5-1 with TRBJ2-1; 10 bases align to TRBD1. This CDR3 contains 15 residues. Germline values: CDR1 SGHRS, CDR2 YFSETQ. The junction had 11 bases not matched to a gene; V was cut back by 4 bases and J by 10 bases. CDR3 residues: CASSLRDRGFGEQFF. The CDR3, as DNA: TGCGCCAGCAGCCTCCGGGACAGGGGTTTTGGAGAGCAGTTCTTC.

The chain joins TRBV5-1 to TRBJ1-2; the D is unclear. Germline values: CDR1 SGHRS, CDR2 YFSETQ. The CDR3 spans 13 residues. Trimming removed 1 base from V and 0 bases from J, with 4 bases in between. The CDR3 spells CASSLKANYGYTF. CDR3 DNA sequence: TGCGCCAGCAGCTTGAAAGCTAACTATGGCTACACCTTC.

This chain joins TRBV19 and TRBJ2-2, with 10 bases fitting TRBD1. This CDR3 contains 15 residues. Trimming took 4 bases from V and 1 from J; bases not matched to a gene: 0. Germline V gene lookup returns CDR1 LNHDA and CDR2 SQIVND (reference sequence). The DNA for the CDR3 is TGTGCCAGTAGTAGGGACAGGGGGAACACCGGGGAGCTGTTTTTT. Translating it yields CASSRDRGNTGELFF.

The chain employs TRBV7-9 and TRBJ1-4, with D tentatively TRBD1 (6 bases). The CDR3 has 12 amino acids. V lost 8 bases, J lost 8 bases, and 12 bases lay in between. CDR1 is SEHNR, CDR2 FQNEAQ, per germline (reference sequence). CDR3: CASAGEAEKLFF. The CDR3 region has the DNA TGTGCCAGCGCAGGGGAGGCCGAAAAACTGTTTTTT.

V usage is TRBV29-1 and J usage is TRBJ1-2; tentatively, D is TRBD1 (5 bases). Germline assignment: CDR1 SQVTM and CDR2 ANQGSEA. The CDR3 extends over 13 amino acids. The germline V and J ends were trimmed by 4 bases and 7 bases, with 16 bases remaining between them. CDR3 nucleotide sequence: TGCAGCGTTGGGAAGGGGTCCGATATTGGCTACACCTTC. Translating it yields CSVGKGSDIGYTF.

The V and J genes are TRBV7-9 and TRBJ2-1, with TRBD2 identical over 14 bases. V gave up 5 bases and J gave up 8 bases; unmatched junction bases: 11. The CDR3 loop spans 17 amino acids. Germline V gene sequence: CDR1 SEHNR, CDR2 FQNEAQ (reference sequence). The CDR3 bases are TGTGCCAGCAGCCAAAGCGGGGGACTAGCGGGAGTCTATGAGCAGTTCTTC. This encodes CASSQSGGLAGVYEQFF. Full variable domain (outside the CDR3, taken from reference TRBV7-9 and TRBJ2-1): DTGVSQNPRHKITKRGQNVTFRCDPISEHNRLYWYRQTLGQGPEFLTYFQNEAQLEKSRLLSDRFSAERPKGSFSTLEIQRTEQGDSAMYLCASSQSGGLAGVYEQFFGPGTRLTVL.

The V call is TRBV5-4, the J call TRBJ1-5; D is possibly TRBD1 (6 bases). This CDR3 comprises 13 residues. Trimming cost V 0 bases and J 6 bases, with 7 bases left between them. Germline V CDR1 and CDR2: SGHNT, YYREEE (reference sequence). CDR3 coding DNA: TGTGCCAGCAGCTTGGAGGGGGGTCAGCCCCAGCATTTT. This translates into CASSLEGGQPQHF.

The rearrangement uses TRBV28 and TRBJ2-7; tentatively, D is TRBD2 (6 bases). Looked up from germline, CDR1 is MDHEN and CDR2 is SYDVKM. With 8 bases removed from V and 9 bases from J, the gap between germline ends came to 23 bases. The CDR3 has 14 amino acids. The CDR3 bases are TGTGCCAGCGGTAGACTTGCAGCGGGCTTGGTGCAGTACTTC. This encodes CASGRLAAGLVQYF. The complete variable domain, with remaining parts taken from reference TRBV28 and TRBJ2-7, reads DVKVTQSSRYLVKRTGEKVFLECVQDMDHENMFWYRQDPGLGLRLIYFSYDVKMKEKGDIPEGYSVSREKKERFSLILESASTNQTSMYLCASGRLAAGLVQYFGPGTRLTVT.

This chain connects TRBV11-1 to TRBJ2-7; D remains unclear. V was pared by 5 bases and J by 2 bases, with 10 bases between. The CDR3 contains 13 residues. The germline V gene encodes CDR1 SGHAT and CDR2 FQDESV (reference sequence). CDR3 DNA: TGTGCCAGCAGCAGGGCCACCGCCTACGAGCAGTACTTC. It specifies CASSRATAYEQYF.

V is TRBV5-1 and J is TRBJ2-3; TRBD1 agrees at 12 bases. With 3 bases clipped from V and 13 bases from J, the junction kept 6 bases outside the gene matches. This CDR3 is built from 13 residues. Germline V gene lookup returns CDR1 SGHRS and CDR2 YFSETQ. For the CDR3, the DNA is TGCGCCAGCAGCTATGGGACAGGGGGCGAGGAGTATTTT. It codes for CASSYGTGGEEYF.

This chain links TRBV9 with TRBJ2-3; a possible D gene is TRBD2 (5 bases). The ends were cut back, 1 base at V and 5 bases at J, with 11 bases in the middle. The germline V gene encodes CDR1 SGDLS and CDR2 YYNGEE. The CDR3 sequence is 14 residues long. The CDR3 loop reads CASSVIGGVDTQYF. CDR3 coding DNA: TGTGCCAGCAGCGTAATAGGAGGAGTAGATACGCAGTATTTT.

This chain links TRBV14 with TRBJ2-1; the D gene is possibly TRBD1 (6 bases). This CDR3 is built from 15 residues. The V gene lost 4 bases and the J gene lost 3 bases, with 13 bases spanning the gap. In germline, CDR1 is SGHDN, CDR2 FVKESK. CDR3 bases: TGTGCCAGCAGCCCCCTACAGGGCAGCTACAATGAGCAGTTCTTC. As protein: CASSPLQGSYNEQFF.

The V call is TRBV18, the J call TRBJ1-3; D may be TRBD1 (5 bases). This CDR3 contains 15 residues. V was cut by 6 bases and J by 0 bases, with 12 bases left in between. In germline, CDR1 is KGHSH, CDR2 LQKENI. The CDR3 region is CASSPRDASGNTIYF. CDR3 bases: TGTGCCAGCTCCCCCCGGGACGCCTCTGGAAACACCATATATTTT.

The rearrangement uses TRBV11-2 and TRBJ2-5; 10 positions match TRBD1. CDR3 length equals 14 residues. J gave up 4 bases and V 5 bases, and 4 bases lay outside the gene matches. From germline, CDR1 is SGHAT and CDR2 FQNNGV. The CDR3 DNA reads as TGTGCCAGCAGCCCCGGACAGGGGGTAGAGACCCAGTACTTC. It encodes CASSPGQGVETQYF.

This chain links TRBV19 with TRBJ2-2; D gene uncertain. Germline CDR1 and CDR2: LNHDA and SQIVND (reference sequence). The germline V and J ends were trimmed by 7 bases and 5 bases, with 14 bases remaining between them. The CDR3 sequence is 14 residues long. The CDR3 DNA follows: TGTGCCAGTAACCGGGTCCCACAAACCGGGGAGCTGTTTTTT. As protein: CASNRVPQTGELFF.

The V gene is TRBV5-6, the J gene TRBJ2-7, with D maybe TRBD2 (7 bases). V lost 3 bases and J 7 bases, leaving 26 bases between the germline ends. The CDR3 has 17 residues. From germline, CDR1 is SGHDT and CDR2 YYEEEE. This CDR3 is CASSSRLLRGLLWEQYF. The DNA of the CDR3 is TGTGCCAGCAGCTCTCGCTTATTGCGGGGGCTTCTTTGGGAGCAGTACTTC. Full variable domain (rest looked up from reference TRBV5-6 and TRBJ2-7): DAGVTQSPTHLIKTRGQQVTLRCSPKSGHDTVSWYQQALGQGPQFIFQYYEEEERQRGNFPDRFSGHQFPNYSSELNVNALLLGDSALYLCASSSRLLRGLLWEQYFGPGTRLTVT.

The chain combines TRBV7-2 with TRBJ2-5; 7 bases line up with TRBD1. This CDR3 comprises 16 residues. Germline lookup yields CDR1 SGHTA and CDR2 FQGNSA. J lost 3 bases, V lost 4 bases, and 11 bases had no gene match. The CDR3, as DNA: TGTGCCAGCAGCTCGTCACCTCAGGGGGTCAAAGAGACCCAGTACTTC. The encoded protein is CASSSSPQGVKETQYF.

As for this clone: Compared with germline, one end of the junction differs, possibly owing to a read error. The chain is built from TRBV7-7 and TRBJ2-1; 14 nucleotides agree with TRBD2. CDR3 length: 15 residues. Looked up from germline, CDR1 is SSHAT and CDR2 is FNYEAQ (reference sequence). The CDR3 spells CASSLGLAGVGEQFF. CDR3 DNA sequence: TGTGCTAGCAGCCTGGGACTAGCGGGAGTCGGTGAGCAGTTCTTC.